These 2 T cell receptor beta chains originate from one sample sequenced in a study of blood T cell repertoires in COVID-19. Some clones are missing from TCRdb's copy, which holds only in-frame ones; the method was immunoSEQ multiplex PCR. The table records some 300,000 clones, 70% to 90% of them present only once. The sample consisted of peripheral blood. The source of these receptors is a woman aged 45-65 years with COVID-19, enrolled during active disease.

This clone was detected once. The chain joins TRBV2 to TRBJ2-3; 9 bases agree with TRBD2. Trimming took 4 bases from V and 6 from J; bases not matched to a gene: 8. The V gene's germline CDR1 is SNHLY and CDR2 FYNNEI. The CDR3 contains 15 residues. In DNA, the CDR3 is TGTGCCAGCAGTGGTGGACTAGCGCGCATGGATACGCAGTATTTT. Its translation: CASSGGLARMDTQYF.

The chain uses TRBV5-6 and TRBJ1-2, with TRBD1 identical over 7 bases. The length of the CDR3 is 13 residues. The ends lost 3 bases at V and 6 bases at J; junction bases unmatched: 5. Germline values: CDR1 SGHDT, CDR2 YYEEEE. CDR3 nucleotides: TGTGCCAGCAGCTGGGGGGACAGTGATGGCTACACCTTC. It specifies CASSWGDSDGYTF.